A selection of T cell receptor beta chains follows, all from one sample in a study of cytomegalovirus exposure and HLA in healthy donors. Some clones are missing from TCRdb's copy, which holds only in-frame ones; the method was immunoSEQ multiplex PCR. The repertoire has about 200,000 clones, approximately 79% of them found once; the top ten carry 1.7%. The source material was PBMCs. The receptors stem from a man aged 50 to 59 in good health and CMV-seronegative. Both conserved end residues are part of each CDR3. The D gene is left open where the match is weak. Size tells how often a clone was seen (once, few, many) or the class of an expanded clone, and some rows leave it out.

size: -
D: -
J: TRBJ1-2
V: TRBV6-1
DNA: TGTGCCAGCAACCGAGGGGGGGAGTATGGCTACACCTTC
CDR3: CASNRGGEYGYTF

size: -
D: TRBD1
J: TRBJ1-2
V: TRBV30
DNA: TGTGCCTGGGATAGGGACAGGGGGGTAAATGGCTACACCTTC
CDR3: CAWDRDRGVNGYTF

size: few
D: -
J: TRBJ2-3
V: TRBV9
DNA: TGTGCCAGCAGCGGCCGGGACTGGCACACAGATACGCAGTATTTT
CDR3: CASSGRDWHTDTQYF

size: -
D: -
J: TRBJ2-3
V: TRBV5-4
DNA: TGTGCCAGCAGCTTCGACAGGCGCACAGATACGCAGTATTTT
CDR3: CASSFDRRTDTQYF

size: -
D: TRBD1
J: TRBJ2-7
V: TRBV27
DNA: TGTGCCAGCAGCCCCTCGACAGGGCCCACCTACGAGCAGTACTTC
CDR3: CASSPSTGPTYEQYF

size: -
D: -
J: TRBJ2-2
V: TRBV6-4
DNA: TGTGCCAGCAGTGAAGCTAGCTTCCCCACCGGGGAGCTGTTTTTT
CDR3: CASSEASFPTGELFF

size: -
D: TRBD1
J: TRBJ1-1
V: TRBV6-5
DNA: TGTGCCAGCAGAAGGGACAGGGGGCCTTTCACTGAAGCTTTCTTT
CDR3: CASRRDRGPFTEAFF

size: -
D: -
J: TRBJ2-2
V: TRBV10-3
DNA: TGTGCCATCAGTCGGACGGGAAACACCGGGGAGCTGTTTTTT
CDR3: CAISRTGNTGELFF

size: -
D: -
J: TRBJ2-2
V: TRBV9
DNA: TGTGCCAGCAGCGCGACAGTAATCCGGACCGGGGAGCTGTTTTTT
CDR3: CASSATVIRTGELFF

size: -
D: -
J: TRBJ1-2
V: TRBV7-9
DNA: TGTGCCAGCAGCTCCGCGAGGGATTTATATGGCTACACCTTC
CDR3: CASSSARDLYGYTF

size: once
D: -
J: TRBJ2-1
V: TRBV5-1
DNA: TGCGCCAGCAGTGGACTGGGGAATGAGCAGTTCTTC
CDR3: CASSGLGNEQFF

size: -
D: TRBD2
J: TRBJ2-7
V: TRBV29-1
DNA: TGCAGCGTTGATGGCGGGAGGGAGAACGAGCAGTACTTC
CDR3: CSVDGGRENEQYF

size: -
D: TRBD1
J: TRBJ2-7
V: TRBV4-1
DNA: TGCGCCAGCAGCCAAGATTTGGACAGGGGCTCCTACGAGCAGTACTTC
CDR3: CASSQDLDRGSYEQYF

size: -
D: TRBD1
J: TRBJ1-1
V: TRBV27
DNA: TGTGCCAGCAGTTTAACAGGGGGCGAGGTGAACACTGAAGCTTTCTTT
CDR3: CASSLTGGEVNTEAFF

size: -
D: TRBD2
J: TRBJ2-5
V: TRBV5-4
DNA: TGTGCCAGCAGCTTTGCGGGAGGCTCGGAGACCCAGTACTTC
CDR3: CASSFAGGSETQYF

size: -
D: TRBD2
J: TRBJ2-2
V: TRBV18
DNA: TGTGCCAGCTCACCTCTAGCGGGGACGAACACCGGGGAGCTGTTTTTT
CDR3: CASSPLAGTNTGELFF

size: -
D: -
J: TRBJ2-7
V: TRBV7-3
DNA: TGTGCCAGCAGCTTAACAGGGAGCACCTACGAGCAGTACTTC
CDR3: CASSLTGSTYEQYF

size: -
D: -
J: TRBJ1-3
V: TRBV2
DNA: TGTGCCAGCAGACTCCCCTCCCCACCCGTGGACAGCTCTGGAAACACCATATATTTT
CDR3: CASRLPSPPVDSSGNTIYF

size: -
D: TRBD1
J: TRBJ1-3
V: TRBV28
DNA: TGTGCCAGCAGTCAGGACAGGGTGAATGGAAACACCATATATTTT
CDR3: CASSQDRVNGNTIYF

size: few
D: -
J: TRBJ1-5
V: TRBV27
DNA: TGTGCCAGCAGTCCCCGCGGCCCCAATCAGCCCCAGCATTTT
CDR3: CASSPRGPNQPQHF

size: -
D: TRBD1
J: TRBJ2-3
V: TRBV19
DNA: TGTGCCAGTAGCGACAGGGCGGTCACAGATACGCAGTATTTT
CDR3: CASSDRAVTDTQYF

size: -
D: -
J: TRBJ2-1
V: TRBV7-9
DNA: TGTGCCAGCAGCGTGACTATTAATGAGCAGTTCTTC
CDR3: CASSVTINEQFF

size: -
D: -
J: TRBJ2-2
V: TRBV7-3
DNA: TGTGCCAGCAGCCTGTCGGGAGTCGACGGCGGGGAGCTGTTTTTT
CDR3: CASSLSGVDGGELFF

size: -
D: -
J: TRBJ1-1
V: TRBV4-1
DNA: TGCGCCAGCAGCCAAGATCGTCAGGGGATCACTGAAGCTTTCTTT
CDR3: CASSQDRQGITEAFF

size: -
D: TRBD2
J: TRBJ2-7
V: TRBV27
DNA: TGTGCCAGCAAGTCGGGACTAGACTACGAGCAGTACTTC
CDR3: CASKSGLDYEQYF

size: few
D: -
J: TRBJ1-4
V: TRBV6-1
DNA: TGTGCCAGCAGGATACACCATAATGAAAAACTGTTTTTT
CDR3: CASRIHHNEKLFF

size: -
D: TRBD1
J: TRBJ1-2
V: TRBV6-6
DNA: TGTGCCAGTAGCCGGGACAGCTATGGCTACACCTTC
CDR3: CASSRDSYGYTF

size: -
D: TRBD2
J: TRBJ2-7
V: TRBV30
DNA: TGTGCCTGGGGGAGCGGGAGGGCCGGAACCTACGAGCAGTACTTC
CDR3: CAWGSGRAGTYEQYF

size: -
D: -
J: TRBJ2-1
V: TRBV5-4
DNA: TGTGCCAGCAGCTTCCCTAGCGCAGCGGATGAGCAGTTCTTC
CDR3: CASSFPSAADEQFF

size: -
D: TRBD2
J: TRBJ2-4
V: TRBV29-1
DNA: TGCAGCACCTCGGGGGGAGGTAAAAACATTCAGTACTTC
CDR3: CSTSGGGKNIQYF

size: -
D: -
J: TRBJ2-5
V: TRBV19
DNA: TGTGCCAGTAGTATCTCCGCCAGGGGCCAAGAGACCCAGTACTTC
CDR3: CASSISARGQETQYF

size: -
D: TRBD1
J: TRBJ1-5
V: TRBV2
DNA: TGTGCCAGCAGTCGGACAGGGGGCTATCAGCCCCAGCATTTT
CDR3: CASSRTGGYQPQHF

size: -
D: -
J: TRBJ1-2
V: TRBV27
DNA: TGTGCCAGCAGTTCCCGACAGAACTATGGCTACACCTTC
CDR3: CASSSRQNYGYTF

size: -
D: TRBD2
J: TRBJ2-2
V: TRBV5-4
DNA: TGTGCCAGCAGCCGACCGGGACTAGCGGGACTGGGCGGGGAGCTGTTTTTT
CDR3: CASSRPGLAGLGGELFF

size: -
D: TRBD2
J: TRBJ2-3
V: TRBV7-8
DNA: TGTGCCAGCAGTCCCCGCACAGGCGGGGGACTCAGCACAGATACGCAGTATTTT
CDR3: CASSPRTGGGLSTDTQYF

size: -
D: -
J: TRBJ2-7
V: TRBV11-1
DNA: TGTGCCAGCAGCTTAGAGCTGGCCTACGAGCAGTACTTC
CDR3: CASSLELAYEQYF

size: -
D: TRBD2
J: TRBJ2-1
V: TRBV19
DNA: TGTGCCAGTAGTATCGATTGGGAGGGGTCCTACAATGAGCAGTTCTTC
CDR3: CASSIDWEGSYNEQFF

size: -
D: -
J: TRBJ1-1
V: TRBV7-9
DNA: TGTTCCAGCAGCCGAGGGTACACTGAAGCTTTCTTT
CDR3: CSSSRGYTEAFF

size: -
D: -
J: TRBJ1-5
V: TRBV2
DNA: TGTGCCAGCAGTGAAGCGCTTCGGGGTACCCAGCCCCAGCATTTT
CDR3: CASSEALRGTQPQHF

size: -
D: -
J: TRBJ2-1
V: TRBV18
DNA: TGTGCCAGCTCACCATCCGGGACATCGTCATACAATGAGCAGTTCTTC
CDR3: CASSPSGTSSYNEQFF

size: -
D: -
J: TRBJ1-4
V: TRBV1
DNA: TGCACCAGCAGCCAAGATCGGGGGAAGGAAGGAACTAATGAAAAACTGTTTTTT
CDR3: CTSSQDRGKEGTNEKLFF

size: -
D: TRBD1
J: TRBJ1-2
V: TRBV7-2
DNA: TGTGCCAGCAGCTCCGACAGGGACTATGGCTACACCTTC
CDR3: CASSSDRDYGYTF

size: once
D: -
J: TRBJ2-5
V: TRBV28
DNA: TGTGCCAGCAGTCCACCGGGACTTCAAGAGACCCAGTACTTC
CDR3: CASSPPGLQETQYF

size: -
D: TRBD1
J: TRBJ1-2
V: TRBV9
DNA: TGTGCCAGCAGCGGGACAGGGGAGGGGTACTATGGCTACACCTTC
CDR3: CASSGTGEGYYGYTF

size: -
D: TRBD2
J: TRBJ2-4
V: TRBV6-5
DNA: TGTGCCAGCAGCCCCGGGACTAGCATGGGCATTCAGTACTTC
CDR3: CASSPGTSMGIQYF

size: -
D: TRBD1
J: TRBJ1-4
V: TRBV28
DNA: TGTGCCAGCAGTACACCCGGGACAGGGGCGGGCCGGGGTGAAAAACTGTTTTTT
CDR3: CASSTPGTGAGRGEKLFF

size: once
D: -
J: TRBJ1-4
V: TRBV28
DNA: TGTGCCAGCAGTTTATTGGGCCAACAAAAACTGTTTTTT
CDR3: CASSLLGQQKLFF

size: -
D: TRBD1
J: TRBJ2-5
V: TRBV28
DNA: TGTGCCAGCAGTGAGGGGACAGAAGAGACCCAGTACTTC
CDR3: CASSEGTEETQYF

size: -
D: -
J: TRBJ2-1
V: TRBV28
DNA: TGTGCCAGCAGTTTTTTAGAGGAGCAGTTCTTC
CDR3: CASSFLEEQFF

size: -
D: -
J: TRBJ2-3
V: TRBV5-1
DNA: TGCGCCAGCAGCCTGATAGGAGCTAGCACAGATACGCAGTATTTT
CDR3: CASSLIGASTDTQYF

size: -
D: -
J: TRBJ2-7
V: TRBV10-3
DNA: TGTGCCATCAGTGAGTCGGCGGGAAATAGGTACGAGCAGTACTTC
CDR3: CAISESAGNRYEQYF

size: -
D: -
J: TRBJ2-5
V: TRBV5-6
DNA: TGTGCCAGCAGCCGCCCTAGGGGTGCACAAGAGACCCAGTACTTC
CDR3: CASSRPRGAQETQYF

size: -
D: -
J: TRBJ2-6
V: TRBV30
DNA: TGTGCCTGGACGCCCGGCATGGACAGCAGCCCTCGTCCTGGGGCCAACGTCCTGACTTTC
CDR3: CAWTPGMDSSPRPGANVLTF

size: -
D: -
J: TRBJ1-4
V: TRBV5-1
DNA: TGCGCCAGCAGCTTGGGGGGGGTCACGGCTAATGAAAAACTGTTTTTT
CDR3: CASSLGGVTANEKLFF

size: -
D: -
J: TRBJ1-2
V: TRBV27
DNA: TGTGCCAGCAGTTTAAGGGGTGGGGTGGCCGAGGTCTATGGCTACACCTTC
CDR3: CASSLRGGVAEVYGYTF

size: -
D: -
J: TRBJ2-2
V: TRBV19
DNA: TGTGCCAGTAACATGCGGGGGAACACCGGGGAGCTGTTTTTT
CDR3: CASNMRGNTGELFF